The rows below give T cell receptor beta chains drawn from one sample of a study of cytomegalovirus exposure and HLA in healthy donors. Libraries were prepared by immunoSEQ multiplex PCR; TCRdb keeps only in-frame clonotypes and omits some of them. Seen here are about 90,000 clones, around 80% observed once, and the top ten hold about 0.53%. Sequencing was carried out using PBMCs. The source of these receptors is a man in his thirties or forties in good health and CMV-seronegative. Both conserved end residues are part of each CDR3. A D gene is named only where the DNA matches it firmly. Some rows have no size entry. The others give once, few or many, or a class for an expanded clone.

DNA: TGTGCCAGCAGGAAACAGGGGGCGGTGACTGAAGCTTTCTTT
CDR3: CASRKQGAVTEAFF
size: few
D: TRBD1
V: TRBV27
J: TRBJ1-1

DNA: TGTGCCAGCAGCTTAGGGGAAGTGACTGAAAAACTGTTTTTT
CDR3: CASSLGEVTEKLFF
size: .
D: .
V: TRBV5-8
J: TRBJ1-4

DNA: TGTGCCAGCAGCTTAGATGGGCCTCCTGGGGATACGCAGTATTTT
CDR3: CASSLDGPPGDTQYF
size: .
D: .
V: TRBV11-2
J: TRBJ2-3

DNA: TGTGCCAGCGAACTCACAGGGGTGGGGAACTATGGCTACACCTTC
CDR3: CASELTGVGNYGYTF
size: .
D: TRBD1
V: TRBV6-5
J: TRBJ1-2

DNA: TGTGCCAGCAGCGTAGGCGGGGGGGCAGCGGAGACCCAGTACTTC
CDR3: CASSVGGGAAETQYF
size: .
D: TRBD2
V: TRBV9
J: TRBJ2-5

DNA: TGTGCCAGCAGCGTAGAGGGACAGGGGGACCGGGCGCAGTATTTT
CDR3: CASSVEGQGDRAQYF
size: .
D: TRBD1
V: TRBV9
J: TRBJ2-3

DNA: TGTGCCAGCAGTTTGACAGGGATGTTTAAGGCAACTAATGAAAAACTGTTTTTT
CDR3: CASSLTGMFKATNEKLFF
size: .
D: TRBD1
V: TRBV27
J: TRBJ1-4

DNA: TGTGCCAGCAGCGAAAGGACAGGTTACAATGAGCAGTTCTTC
CDR3: CASSERTGYNEQFF
size: .
D: TRBD1
V: TRBV7-3
J: TRBJ2-1

DNA: TGTGCCAGCAGCCAAGATATTGGGACAGGTATACTCGATGGCTACACCTTC
CDR3: CASSQDIGTGILDGYTF
size: .
D: TRBD1
V: TRBV4-2
J: TRBJ1-2

DNA: TGTGCCAGCGGGACACGTAATGAAAAACTGTTTTTT
CDR3: CASGTRNEKLFF
size: .
D: .
V: TRBV28
J: TRBJ1-4

DNA: TGTGCCAGCAGCCCGCCGATCGCGGGGATAATCCAAGAGACCCAGTACTTC
CDR3: CASSPPIAGIIQETQYF
size: .
D: .
V: TRBV7-9
J: TRBJ2-5

DNA: TGTGCCAGCAGCCCCACTGGACAGGGCTATGGGGATGAGCAGTTCTTC
CDR3: CASSPTGQGYGDEQFF
size: .
D: TRBD1
V: TRBV9
J: TRBJ2-1

DNA: TGTGCCAGCAGAACAGACAGTATCTCTGGAAACACCATATATTTT
CDR3: CASRTDSISGNTIYF
size: .
D: .
V: TRBV6-5
J: TRBJ1-3

DNA: TGCGCCAGCAGCCAAGTGGACAGCTCCTACAATGAGCAGTTCTTC
CDR3: CASSQVDSSYNEQFF
size: .
D: .
V: TRBV4-1
J: TRBJ2-1

DNA: TGCGCCAGCAGCCCCGGGACAGGGTACAATGAGCAGTTCTTC
CDR3: CASSPGTGYNEQFF
size: .
D: TRBD1
V: TRBV5-1
J: TRBJ2-1